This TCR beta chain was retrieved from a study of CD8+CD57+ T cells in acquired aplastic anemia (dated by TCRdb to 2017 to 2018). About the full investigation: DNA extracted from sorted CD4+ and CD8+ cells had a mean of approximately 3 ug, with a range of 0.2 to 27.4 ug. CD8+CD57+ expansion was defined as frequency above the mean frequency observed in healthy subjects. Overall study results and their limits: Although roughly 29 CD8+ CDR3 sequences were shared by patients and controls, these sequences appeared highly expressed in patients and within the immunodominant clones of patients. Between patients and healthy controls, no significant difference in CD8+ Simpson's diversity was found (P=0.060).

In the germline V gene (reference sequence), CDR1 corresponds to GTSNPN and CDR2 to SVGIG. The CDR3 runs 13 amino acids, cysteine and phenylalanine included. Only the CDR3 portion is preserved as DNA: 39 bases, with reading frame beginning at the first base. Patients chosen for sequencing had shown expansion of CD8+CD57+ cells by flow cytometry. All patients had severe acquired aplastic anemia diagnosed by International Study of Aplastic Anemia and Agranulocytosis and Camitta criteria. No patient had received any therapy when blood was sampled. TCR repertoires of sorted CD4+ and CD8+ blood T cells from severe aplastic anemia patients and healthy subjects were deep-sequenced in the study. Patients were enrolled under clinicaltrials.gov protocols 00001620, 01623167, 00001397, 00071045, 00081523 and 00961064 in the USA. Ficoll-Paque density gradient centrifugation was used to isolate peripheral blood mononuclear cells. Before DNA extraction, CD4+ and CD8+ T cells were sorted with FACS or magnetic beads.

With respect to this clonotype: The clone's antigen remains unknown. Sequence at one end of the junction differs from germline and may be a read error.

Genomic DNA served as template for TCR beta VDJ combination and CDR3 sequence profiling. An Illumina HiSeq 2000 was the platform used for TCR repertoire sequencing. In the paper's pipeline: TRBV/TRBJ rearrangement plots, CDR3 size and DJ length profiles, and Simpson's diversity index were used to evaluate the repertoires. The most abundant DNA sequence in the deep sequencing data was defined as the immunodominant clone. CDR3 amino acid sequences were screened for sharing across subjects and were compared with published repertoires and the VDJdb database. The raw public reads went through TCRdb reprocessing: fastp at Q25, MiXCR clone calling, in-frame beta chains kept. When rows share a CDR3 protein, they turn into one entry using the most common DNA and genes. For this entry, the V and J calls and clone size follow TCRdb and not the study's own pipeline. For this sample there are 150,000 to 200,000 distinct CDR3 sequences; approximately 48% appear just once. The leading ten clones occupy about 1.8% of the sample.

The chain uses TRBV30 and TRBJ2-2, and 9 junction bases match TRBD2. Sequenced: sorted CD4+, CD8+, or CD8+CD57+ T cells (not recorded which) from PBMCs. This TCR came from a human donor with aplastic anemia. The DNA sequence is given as TGTGCCGGTAGCGGGAGCGGGACCGGGGAGCTGGTTTTT. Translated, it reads CAGSGSGTGELVF. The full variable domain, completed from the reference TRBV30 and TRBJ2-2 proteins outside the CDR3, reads SQTIHQWPATLVQPVGSPLSLECTVEGTSNPNLYWYRQAAGRGLQLLFYSVGIGQISSEVPQNLSASRPQDRQFILSSKKLLLSDSGFYLCAGSGSGTGELVFGEGSRLTVL.